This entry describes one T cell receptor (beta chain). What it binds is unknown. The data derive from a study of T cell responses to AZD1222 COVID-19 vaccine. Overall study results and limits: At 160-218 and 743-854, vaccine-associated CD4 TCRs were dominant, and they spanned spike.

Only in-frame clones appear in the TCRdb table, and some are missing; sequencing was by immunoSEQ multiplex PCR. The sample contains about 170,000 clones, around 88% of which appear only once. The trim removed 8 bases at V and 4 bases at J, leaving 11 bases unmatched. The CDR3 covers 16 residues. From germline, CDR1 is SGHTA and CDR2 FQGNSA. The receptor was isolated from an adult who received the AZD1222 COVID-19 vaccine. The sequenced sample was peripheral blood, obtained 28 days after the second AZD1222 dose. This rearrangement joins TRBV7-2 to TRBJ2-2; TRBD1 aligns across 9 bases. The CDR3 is CASPGDRESSTGELFF. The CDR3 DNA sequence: TGTGCCAGCCCCGGGGACAGGGAGAGTTCCACCGGGGAGCTGTTTTTT.